This T cell receptor (beta chain) was observed in a study of T-cell reconstitution after alpha-beta-depleted transplantation in children. Molecular barcoding with unique molecular identifiers was used for the TCRbeta library. Using its own MiXCR run on the PCR reads, TCRdb lists one record per CDR3 protein. Counted here are some 200,000 distinct CDR3 sequences, approximately 10% occurring once; the ten biggest clones make up around 6.2%. Germline assignment: CDR1 LGHNA and CDR2 YSLEER. V was cut by 4 bases and J by 0 bases, with 12 bases left in between. The CDR3 loop spans 15 amino acids. This clonotype has a count of ten or more.

The sample in question was PBMCs from the stem cell graft donor, obtained from the stem cell graft. This rearrangement joins TRBV4-3 to TRBJ1-2; D may be TRBD1 (6 bases). The sequence was collected from a human donor who donated a stem cell graft to a child with acute lymphoblastic leukemia. CDR3 loop: CASSPQGRANYGYTF. The CDR3, as DNA: TGCGCCAGCAGCCCTCAGGGGAGAGCTAACTATGGCTACACCTTC.